This T cell receptor beta chain emerged from a study of cytomegalovirus exposure and HLA in healthy donors. The overall study: Among around 400 genotyped donors, roughly 80% fell in the Caucasian-associated ancestry cluster.

The PCR was carried out with 60 Vbeta primers and 13 Jbeta primers. Produced via immunoSEQ multiplex PCR; TCRdb's table is partial and in-frame only. The table lists 150,000 to 200,000 clones, 80% to 85% of them singletons. A note on this clone: Its cognate antigen is unknown.

Germline loops: CDR1 SQVTM, CDR2 ANQGSEA. V shed 6 bases, J shed 0 bases, and the junction held 8 bases outside the gene matches. The CDR3 totals 15 residues. Study results and limitations: TCR beta chains numbering some 160 were designated cytomegalovirus-associated.

V gene TRBV29-1 combines with J gene TRBJ1-3, with 7 bases matching TRBD1. The sequence came from a boy under 18 in good health and CMV-seronegative. What was sequenced was PBMCs. The CDR3 loop reads CSVSPTGNSGNTIYF. CDR3 sequence (DNA): TGCAGCGTCTCTCCGACAGGGAACTCTGGAAACACCATATATTTT.